Each of the 25 T cell receptor beta chains below was sequenced from the same sample in a study of blood T cell repertoires in COVID-19. The method was immunoSEQ multiplex PCR; TCRdb's version includes in-frame clones alone and lacks a portion of them. The sample comprises roughly 80,000 clones, roughly nine tenths of which are singletons, and 1.5% to 2% rests with the top ten. Sequencing used peripheral blood. These receptors were obtained from a woman aged 55-70 years with acute or convalescent COVID-19.

The chain employs TRBV29-1 and TRBJ2-3; 10 positions agree with TRBD1. Trimming at V came to 4 bases and at J to 2 bases, leaving 3 bases not matched to a gene. The germline V gene has CDR1 SQVTM and CDR2 ANQGSEA. The CDR3 covers 14 residues. The CDR3 DNA follows: TGCAGCGTTGGGGGACAGGGGATCACAGATACGCAGTATTTT. Translating it yields CSVGGQGITDTQYF.

This sequence joins TRBV14 and TRBJ2-7; a possible D gene is TRBD1 (6 bases). The CDR3 sequence is 15 residues long. The germline V gene encodes CDR1 SGHDN and CDR2 FVKESK. V was shortened by 1 base and J by 4 bases, with 14 bases between the two germline ends. The CDR3 spells CASSQGWAGTYEQYF. Here the CDR3 DNA reads TGTGCCAGCAGCCAAGGGTGGGCAGGGACATACGAGCAGTACTTC.

The rearrangement uses TRBV6-6 and TRBJ1-5; weak D call: TRBD1 (5 bases). V was pared by 4 bases and J by 2 bases, with 9 bases between. CDR3 length equals 14 residues. CDR1 is MNHNY, CDR2 SVGAGI, per germline (reference sequence). CDR3 DNA: TGTGCCAGCAGTTTTGGCAGGGGCAATCAGCCCCAGCATTTT. Residues: CASSFGRGNQPQHF.

This chain joins TRBV24-1 and TRBJ1-5, with D unresolved. In germline, CDR1 is KGHDR, CDR2 SFDVKD. This CDR3 region has 12 residues. Trimming took off 4 bases at V and 5 bases at J, with 5 bases between the two ends. The CDR3 protein is CATSDRDQPQHF. CDR3 DNA sequence: TGTGCCACCAGTGACCGAGATCAGCCCCAGCATTTT.

The gene calls are TRBV28 and TRBJ1-1; D is unclear. In germline, CDR1 is MDHEN, CDR2 SYDVKM. CDR3 length equals 11 residues. The V end lost 3 bases, the J end lost 4 bases, and 3 bases lay between the germline ends. The CDR3 is CASSLRTEAFF. For the CDR3, the DNA is TGTGCCAGCAGTTTGCGCACTGAAGCTTTCTTT.

CDR3 in DNA: TGTGCCAGCGGCGCAGGGGCCTATGGCTACACCTTC. Its protein is CASGAGAYGYTF. The chain employs TRBV28 and TRBJ1-2, with TRBD1 as a possible D gene (6 bases). Germline CDR1 is MDHEN and CDR2 is SYDVKM. The CDR3 runs to 12 residues. Trimming removed 8 bases from V and 4 bases from J, with 11 bases in between.

The chain recombines TRBV11-2 with TRBJ2-1, with 8 nucleotides matching TRBD1. The V gene's germline CDR1 is SGHAT and CDR2 FQNNGV. With 2 bases clipped from V and 6 bases from J, the junction kept 3 bases outside the gene matches. This CDR3 region has 14 residues. CDR3 amino acids: CASSLPQGGNEQFF. The CDR3 region has the DNA TGTGCCAGCAGCTTACCACAGGGGGGCAATGAGCAGTTCTTC.

This clone was recorded a few times. The rearrangement uses TRBV7-9 and TRBJ2-1, with 9 bases lining up with TRBD2. This CDR3 contains 17 residues. The ends lost 3 bases at V and 0 bases at J; junction bases unmatched: 6. CDR1 is SEHNR, CDR2 FQNEAQ, per germline (reference sequence). For the CDR3, the DNA is TGTGCCAGCAGCTTCGGCGGGAGGGACAGCTCCTACAATGAGCAGTTCTTC. Its translation: CASSFGGRDSSYNEQFF.

The chain links TRBV2 to TRBJ2-1; 8 nucleotides match TRBD2. The CDR3 totals 16 residues. V gave up 2 bases and J gave up 3 bases; unmatched junction bases: 6. From germline, CDR1 is SNHLY and CDR2 FYNNEI. The CDR3 DNA reads TGTGCCAGCAGTGAAACAGCGGGAGTGGGCTACAATGAGCAGTTCTTC. Protein: CASSETAGVGYNEQFF. The complete variable domain, with remaining parts taken from reference TRBV2 and TRBJ2-1, reads EPEVTQTPSHQVTQMGQEVILRCVPISNHLYFYWYRQILGQKVEFLVSFYNNEISEKSEIFDDQFSVERPDGSNFTLKIRSTKLEDSAMYFCASSETAGVGYNEQFFGPGTRLTVL.

The rearrangement links TRBV10-3 to TRBJ2-2; 10 bases fit TRBD2. There are 15 residues in the CDR3. J was trimmed by 7 bases and V by 2 bases; bases with no gene match: 4. Germline V gene data show CDR1 as ENHRY and CDR2 as SYGVKD. CDR3 nucleotides: TGTGCCATCAGTGAGCGGACTAGCGGTGACGGGGAGCTGTTTTTT. Encoded protein: CAISERTSGDGELFF.

The gene calls are TRBV4-1 and TRBJ2-7; tentative D call: TRBD1 (6 bases). Germline CDR1 is MGHRA and CDR2 is YSYEKL. Trimming pared 4 bases from V and 4 bases from J, leaving 20 bases between. The CDR3 contains 16 residues. CDR3 sequence: CASSRIPGTSSYEQYF. As DNA, the CDR3 is TGCGCCAGCAGCCGGATCCCCGGGACAAGTTCATACGAGCAGTACTTC.

This rearrangement joins TRBV3-1 (or the pseudogene TRBV3-2) to TRBJ2-3; D ambiguous. There are 11 residues in the CDR3. The V gene's germline CDR1 is LGHDT and CDR2 YNNKEL (reference sequence). Deletions cut 3 bases from V and 10 bases from J, with 8 bases between. DNA for the CDR3: TGTGCCAGCAGCCAGTCTTCGGCGCAGTATTTT. It yields the protein CASSQSSAQYF.

The chain has TRBV4-3 and TRBJ1-2, with 8 bases identical to TRBD1. The CDR3 consists of 15 residues. CDR1 and CDR2 (germline): LGHNA, YSLEER. The V and J ends lost 1 base and 0 bases, in that order; junction bases with no gene match: 1. Here the CDR3 reads CASSQGTGPNYGYTF. The CDR3 DNA reads TGCGCCAGCAGCCAAGGGACAGGGCCTAACTATGGCTACACCTTC.

The chain couples TRBV4-2 to TRBJ1-1; D perhaps matches TRBD1 (6 bases). The CDR3 has 18 residues. The germline V and J ends were trimmed by 4 bases and 5 bases, with 26 bases remaining between them. The germline gives CDR1 LGHNA, CDR2 YNFKEQ. The CDR3 DNA reads TGTGCCAGCAGCCTTGGAACTCTGATACAGGGCCGTGGGACTGAAGCTTTCTTT. Translation gives CASSLGTLIQGRGTEAFF.

This clone turned up a few times. J is TRBJ1-2 and V is TRBV6-2 or TRBV6-3, with 7 positions matching TRBD1. Germline CDR1 reads MNHEY; CDR2 reads SVGEGT. The CDR3 runs 15 residues. The J segment lost 4 bases and the V segment lost 5 bases, leaving 10 bases of the junction unmatched. The CDR3 DNA is TGTGCCAGCAGTGAGAAAAGGGGGCGCGGCTATGGCTACACCTTC. It translates to CASSEKRGRGYGYTF.

This sequence joins TRBV9 and TRBJ1-1, with TRBD1 matching 8 bases. This CDR3 has 14 amino acids. With 4 bases clipped from V and 10 bases from J, the junction kept 12 bases outside the gene matches. Germline assignment: CDR1 SGDLS and CDR2 YYNGEE. The CDR3 DNA reads TGTGCCAGCAGCACAGGCGGGACAGGTGGACGAGCTTTCTTT. Protein product: CASSTGGTGGRAFF.

This chain links TRBV5-1 with TRBJ2-6; D might be TRBD2 (6 bases). Per germline, CDR1 SGHRS and CDR2 YFSETQ. The CDR3 sequence is 19 residues long. V was pared by 0 bases and J by 0 bases, with 16 bases between. This CDR3 is CASSLGALTGASGANVLTF. For the CDR3, the DNA is TGCGCCAGCAGCTTGGGAGCGTTAACGGGAGCCTCTGGGGCCAACGTCCTGACTTTC.

This chain links TRBV9 with TRBJ2-1, with 10 bases aligning to TRBD1. V trimming: 3 bases; J trimming: 7 bases; junction bases outside the gene matches: 7. Germline values: CDR1 SGDLS, CDR2 YYNGEE. The CDR3 runs to 15 residues. DNA of the CDR3: TGTGCCAGCAGCGCGGGACAGGGGCCTGAGAATGAGCAGTTCTTC. It translates to CASSAGQGPENEQFF.

J is TRBJ2-1 and V is TRBV5-4, with TRBD2 matching 11 bases. CDR3 length: 16 residues. V was pared by 3 bases and J by 9 bases, with 11 bases of the junction left unmatched. The germline V gene has CDR1 SGHNT and CDR2 YYREEE (reference sequence). The CDR3 DNA sequence: TGTGCCAGCAGCTCCCCCCTACTAGCGGGAGTTAGTGAGCAGTTCTTC. Its protein is CASSSPLLAGVSEQFF. The whole variable domain, remainder taken from reference TRBV5-4 and TRBJ2-1, is ETGVTQSPTHLIKTRGQQVTLRCSSQSGHNTVSWYQQALGQGPQFIFQYYREEENGRGNFPPRFSGLQFPNYSSELNVNALELDDSALYLCASSSPLLAGVSEQFFGPGTRLTVL.

This clone was detected a few times. This chain uses TRBV6-2 or TRBV6-3 with TRBJ2-7, with D possibly TRBD1 on 6 matching bases. Germline CDR1 is MNHEY and CDR2 is SVGEGT. The V gene lost 6 bases and the J gene lost 3 bases, with 18 bases spanning the gap. CDR3 length: 15 amino acids. As DNA, the CDR3 is TGTGCCAGCAGCCCCCCGGACAGCCAAAACTACGAGCAGTACTTC. Its translation is CASSPPDSQNYEQYF.

V and J are TRBV6-4 and TRBJ2-1, with unresolved D. This CDR3 region has 12 residues. Germline CDR1 MRHNA, CDR2 SNTAGT. Trimming shortened V by 11 bases and J by 10 bases, and 18 bases separated the two germline ends. CDR3 region: CALPVEDGEQFF. CDR3 sequence (DNA): TGTGCCCTTCCTGTTGAAGATGGCGAGCAGTTCTTC.

This clone showed up just once. The chain is built from TRBV3-1 (or the pseudogene TRBV3-2) and TRBJ1-5, with 9 bases that match TRBD1. This CDR3 contains 16 residues. V was clipped by 1 base and J by 3 bases; unmatched bases: 4. Germline loops: CDR1 LGHDT, CDR2 YNNKEL (reference sequence). The CDR3, as DNA: TGTGCCAGCAGCCAAGGAACAGGGGGCAACAATCAGCCCCAGCATTTT. Translated: CASSQGTGGNNQPQHF.

This chain uses TRBV27 with TRBJ2-5; TRBD1 aligns across 7 bases. V lost 4 bases to trimming and J lost 4 bases; unmatched junction nucleotides: 9. The CDR3 spans 15 residues. Germline assignment: CDR1 MNHEY and CDR2 SMNVEV (reference sequence). The CDR3 DNA sequence: TGTGCCAGCAGTTCGGCGACAGGGCGAGGAGAGACCCAGTACTTC. It encodes CASSSATGRGETQYF.

This CDR3 reads CASSTSGGAVGPDTQYF. The CDR3 DNA follows: TGTGCCAGCAGTACTAGCGGGGGGGCCGTCGGCCCAGATACGCAGTATTTT. The chain combines TRBV28 with TRBJ2-3; 13 bases fit TRBD2. The CDR3 is 17 residues long. The J segment lost 4 bases and the V segment lost 5 bases, leaving 9 bases of the junction unmatched. Germline CDR1 is MDHEN and CDR2 is SYDVKM.

The chain employs TRBV23-1 and TRBJ1-6; TRBD1 might be the D (6 bases). TRBV23-1 is an open reading frame whose function is uncertain. Trimming pared 2 bases from V and 5 bases from J, leaving 19 bases between. This CDR3 contains 18 residues. The chain's CDR3 is CASSQPLSDRKDNSPLHF. CDR3 sequence (DNA): TGCGCCAGCAGTCAACCCCTATCAGACAGGAAAGATAATTCACCCCTCCACTTT.